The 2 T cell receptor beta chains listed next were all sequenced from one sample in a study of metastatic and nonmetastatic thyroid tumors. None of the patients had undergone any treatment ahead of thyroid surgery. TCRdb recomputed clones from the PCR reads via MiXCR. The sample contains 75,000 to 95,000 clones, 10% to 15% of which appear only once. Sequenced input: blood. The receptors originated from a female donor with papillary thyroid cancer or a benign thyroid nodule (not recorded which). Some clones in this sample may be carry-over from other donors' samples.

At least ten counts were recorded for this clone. The CDR3 sequence: CASRKTGGFGEQYF. Here the CDR3 DNA reads TGTGCCAGCCGGAAAACTGGGGGTTTCGGCGAGCAGTACTTC. This chain joins TRBV2 and TRBJ2-7; D possibly uses TRBD1 or TRBD2 (5 bases each). V lost 8 bases and J lost 6, with 20 bases in between. The germline V gene has CDR1 SNHLY and CDR2 FYNNEI. The CDR3 is 14 residues long.

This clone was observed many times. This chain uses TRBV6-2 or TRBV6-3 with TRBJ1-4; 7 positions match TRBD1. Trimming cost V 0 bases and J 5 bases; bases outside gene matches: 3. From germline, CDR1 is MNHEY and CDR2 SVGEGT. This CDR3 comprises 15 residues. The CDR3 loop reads CASSYSGTVNEKLFF. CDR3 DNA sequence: TGTGCCAGCAGTTACTCTGGGACAGTGAATGAAAAACTGTTTTTT.